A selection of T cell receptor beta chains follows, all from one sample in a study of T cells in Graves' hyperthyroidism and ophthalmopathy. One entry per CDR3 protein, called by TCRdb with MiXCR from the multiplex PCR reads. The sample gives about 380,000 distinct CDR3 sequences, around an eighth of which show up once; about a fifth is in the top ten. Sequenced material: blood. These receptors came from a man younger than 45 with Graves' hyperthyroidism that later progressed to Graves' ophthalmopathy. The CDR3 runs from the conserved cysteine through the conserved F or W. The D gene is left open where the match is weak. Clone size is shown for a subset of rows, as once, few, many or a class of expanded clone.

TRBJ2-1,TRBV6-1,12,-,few,TGTGCCAGCATGGGGGACTGGGATGGAAAGTTCTTC,CASMGDWDGKFF
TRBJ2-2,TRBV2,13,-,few,TGTGCCAGCAAGTTCGCCCCAATCTCGGAGCTGTTTTTT,CASKFAPISELFF
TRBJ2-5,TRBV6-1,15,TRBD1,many,TGTGCCGCCACTTTGGGGACAGAGCTTCGGAAGACCCAGTACTTC,CAATLGTELRKTQYF
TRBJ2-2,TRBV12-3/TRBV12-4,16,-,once,TGTGCCAGCAGTTTCGCCGGACACGGAGACACCGGGGAGCTGTTTTTT,CASSFAGHGDTGELFF
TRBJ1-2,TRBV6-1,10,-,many,TGTGCCGCTCTTGGGTATGGCTACACCTTC,CAALGYGYTF
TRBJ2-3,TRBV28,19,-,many,TGTGCCAGCAGTTCTACGGGGGGGCGGCCGGGACAGCCGGCAGATACGCAGTATTTT,CASSSTGGRPGQPADTQYF
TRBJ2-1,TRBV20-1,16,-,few,TGCAGTGCCAATAGCGGAGGGGGGCGGTCCTACAATGAGCAGTTCTTC,CSANSGGGRSYNEQFF
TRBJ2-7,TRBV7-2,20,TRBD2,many,TGTGCCAGCAGCCCTCTGAGACCTACTAGCGGGGGGGCCAAGTCCCACGAGCAGTACTTC,CASSPLRPTSGGAKSHEQYF
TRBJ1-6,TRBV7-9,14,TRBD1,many,TGTGCCAGCAGCCGGGACAGTAATAATTCACCCCTCCACTTT,CASSRDSNNSPLHF
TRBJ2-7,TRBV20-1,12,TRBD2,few,TGCAGTGCTACCAGCGGGGATCGAGAGCAGTACTTC,CSATSGDREQYF
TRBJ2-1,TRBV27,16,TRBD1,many,TGTGCCAGCAGTTCAGGGACAGGGCCCTCCTACAATGAGCAGTTCTTC,CASSSGTGPSYNEQFF
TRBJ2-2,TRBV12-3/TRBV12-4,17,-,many,TGTGCCAGCAGTTTAGAACGGGGGGCGGGGCCGACCGGGGAGCTGTTTTTT,CASSLERGAGPTGELFF
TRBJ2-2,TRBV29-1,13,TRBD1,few,TGCAGCGTGGCGACAGGGGGTCACGGGGAGCTGTTTTTT,CSVATGGHGELFF
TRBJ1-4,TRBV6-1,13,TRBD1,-,TGTGCCAGCGACAGGGGTAACAGAGAAAAACTGTTTTTT,CASDRGNREKLFF
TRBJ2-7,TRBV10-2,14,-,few,TGCGCCAGCAGCGGCCTGTCAGGCGGCCACGAGCAGTACTTC,CASSGLSGGHEQYF
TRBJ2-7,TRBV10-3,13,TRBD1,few,TGTGCCATCAGCTTCGTCACAGGGGGTGAGCAGTACTTC,CAISFVTGGEQYF
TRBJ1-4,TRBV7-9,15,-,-,TGTGCCAGCAGCGTAGGGACTTTAGGGTCGGAAAAACTGTTTTTT,CASSVGTLGSEKLFF
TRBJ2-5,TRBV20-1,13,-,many,TGCAGTGCTACTTCCACAGGGAGGGAGACCCAGTACTTC,CSATSTGRETQYF
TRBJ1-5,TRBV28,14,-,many,TGTGCCAGCAGTATGGGACGGAGCAATCAGCCCCAGCATTTT,CASSMGRSNQPQHF
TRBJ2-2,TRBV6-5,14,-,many,TGTGCCAGCAGTTACTCGGGGGTGGCGGGGGAGCTGTTTTTT,CASSYSGVAGELFF
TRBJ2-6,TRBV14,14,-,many,TGTGCCAGCAGCCAGATCGCTGGGGCCAACGTCCTGACTTTC,CASSQIAGANVLTF
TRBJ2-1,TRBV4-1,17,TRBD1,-,TGCGCCAGCAGCCAAGATCCGGGACAGGGCTCCTACAATGAGCAGTTCTTC,CASSQDPGQGSYNEQFF